This T cell receptor (beta chain) emerged from a study of cytomegalovirus exposure and HLA in healthy donors. Study-level points and caveats: As a later analysis showed, a missense DCLRE1C variant was linked to trimming of TCR beta V- and J-genes.

This clone was counted once. Its target is not known. The V end was cut by 7 bases, the J end by 0 bases, with 11 bases between. The CDR3 runs 14 residues. Germline V gene sequence: CDR1 SGHTA, CDR2 FQGNSA. This PCR relied on a set of 60 Vbeta primers and 13 Jbeta primers. Measured with immunoSEQ multiplex PCR; TCRdb has only the in-frame clones, and not every one. The sample carries 100,000 to 150,000 clones, approximately 80% recorded once. The V and J genes are TRBV7-2 and TRBJ2-3, with TRBD2 as a possible D gene (5 bases). The clonotype originates from a girl aged 2-10 years in good health and CMV-seronegative. The sequencing input was PBMCs. The DNA of the CDR3 is TGTGCCAGCACTTTTCGCGGGAGCACAGATACGCAGTATTTT. The encoded protein is CASTFRGSTDTQYF.